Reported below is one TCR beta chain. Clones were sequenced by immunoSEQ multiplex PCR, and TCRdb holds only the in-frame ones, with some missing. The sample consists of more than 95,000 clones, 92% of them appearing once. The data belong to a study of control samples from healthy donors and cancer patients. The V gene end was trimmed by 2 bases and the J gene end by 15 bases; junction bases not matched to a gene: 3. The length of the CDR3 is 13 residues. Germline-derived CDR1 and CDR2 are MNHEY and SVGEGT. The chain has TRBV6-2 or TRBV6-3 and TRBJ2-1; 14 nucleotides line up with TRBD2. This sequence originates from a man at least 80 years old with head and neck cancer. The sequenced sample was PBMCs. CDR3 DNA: TGTGCCAGCAGTTACACGGGGACTAGCGGGGGGTTCTTC. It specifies CASSYTGTSGGFF.